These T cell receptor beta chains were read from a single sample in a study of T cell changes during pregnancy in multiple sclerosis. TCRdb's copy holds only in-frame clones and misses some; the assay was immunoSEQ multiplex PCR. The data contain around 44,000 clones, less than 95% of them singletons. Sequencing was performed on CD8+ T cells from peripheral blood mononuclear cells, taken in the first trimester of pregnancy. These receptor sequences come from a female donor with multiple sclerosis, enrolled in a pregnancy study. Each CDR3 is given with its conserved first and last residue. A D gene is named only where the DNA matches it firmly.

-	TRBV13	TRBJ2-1	CASSSVSNEQFF	TGTGCCAGCAGTTCAGTCTCCAATGAGCAGTTCTTC
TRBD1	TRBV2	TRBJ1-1	CASSSTGGSEPFF	TGTGCCAGCAGCTCCACAGGGGGCTCGGAACCTTTCTTT
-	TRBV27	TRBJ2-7	CASSSIGARTDQIEQYF	TGTGCCAGCAGTTCTATTGGGGCCCGGACAGATCAGATCGAGCAGTACTTC
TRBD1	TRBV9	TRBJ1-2	CASSLGGDRELRTF	TGTGCCAGCAGCCTCGGTGGGGACAGGGAGTTAAGGACCTTC
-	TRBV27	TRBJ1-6	CASSFGSPLHF	TGTGCCAGCAGTTTCGGGTCACCCCTCCACTTT
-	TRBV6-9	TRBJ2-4	CASSYPQGPKNIQYF	TGTGCCAGCAGTTATCCCCAGGGGCCCAAAAACATTCAGTACTTC
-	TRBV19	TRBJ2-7	CASSSTATYEQYF	TGTGCCAGCAGCTCGACAGCTACCTACGAGCAGTACTTC
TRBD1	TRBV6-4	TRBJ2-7	CASLGGQGSYEQYF	TGTGCCAGCCTTGGGGGACAGGGGTCCTACGAGCAGTACTTC
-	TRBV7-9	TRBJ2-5	CASSFVRGRVWETQYF	TGTGCCAGCAGCTTTGTCAGGGGCCGAGTATGGGAGACCCAGTACTTC
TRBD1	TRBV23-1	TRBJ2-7	CASMLCRGQVTYEQYF	TGCGCCAGCATGCTTTGCCGGGGACAGGTGACCTACGAGCAGTACTTC
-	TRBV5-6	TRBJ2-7	CASSLGAVYEQYF	TGTGCCAGCAGCTTGGGGGCAGTATACGAGCAGTACTTC
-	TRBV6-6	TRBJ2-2	CASSYGRIGGELFF	TGTGCCAGCAGTTACGGGCGAATCGGCGGGGAGCTGTTTTTT
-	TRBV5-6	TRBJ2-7	CASSPGVPHEQYF	TGTGCCAGCAGCCCGGGGGTCCCACACGAGCAGTACTTC
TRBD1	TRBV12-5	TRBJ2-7	CASGPLTGTGTYEQYF	TGTGCTAGTGGTCCTCTAACCGGGACAGGAACCTACGAGCAGTACTTC
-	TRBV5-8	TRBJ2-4	CASSPGDKLAKNIQYF	TGTGCCAGCAGCCCCGGGGACAAACTAGCCAAAAACATTCAGTACTTC
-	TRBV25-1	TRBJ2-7	CASSEYGAYLSYEQYF	TGTGCCAGCAGTGAATATGGAGCTTACCTCTCCTACGAGCAGTACTTC
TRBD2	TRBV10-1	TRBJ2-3	CASSEASGGYTDTQYF	TGCGCCAGCAGTGAAGCTAGCGGGGGATACACAGATACGCAGTATTTT
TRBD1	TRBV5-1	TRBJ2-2	CASSLGGPGQGTTGELFF	TGCGCCAGCAGCTTGGGAGGTCCGGGACAGGGGACCACCGGGGAGCTGTTTTTT
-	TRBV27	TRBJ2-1	CASSRQGGAGNEQFF	TGTGCCAGCAGCCGCCAGGGGGGCGCCGGCAATGAGCAGTTCTTC
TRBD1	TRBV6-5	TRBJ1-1	CASSAPIRGRDEAFF	TGTGCCAGCAGCGCACCGATCAGGGGGCGTGATGAAGCTTTCTTT
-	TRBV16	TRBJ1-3	CASSQSAQFGNTIYF	TGTGCCAGCAGCCAATCGGCACAGTTTGGAAACACCATATATTTT
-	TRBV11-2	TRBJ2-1	CASSPTNEQFF	TGTGCCAGCAGCCCGACTAATGAGCAGTTCTTC
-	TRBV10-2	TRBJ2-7	CASSNVQGHGVGEQYF	TGCGCCAGCAGTAACGTACAAGGACACGGAGTGGGTGAGCAGTACTTC
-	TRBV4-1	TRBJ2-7	CASSPDRINEQYF	TGCGCCAGCAGCCCCGACAGGATCAACGAGCAGTACTTC
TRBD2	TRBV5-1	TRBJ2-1	CASSLDTTGGLSNEQFF	TGCGCCAGCAGCTTGGACACGACGGGGGGGCTGTCCAATGAGCAGTTCTTC
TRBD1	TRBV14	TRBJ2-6	CASSQDPGQGARGANVLTF	TGTGCCAGCAGCCAAGATCCCGGCCAGGGGGCGAGAGGGGCCAACGTCCTGACTTTC
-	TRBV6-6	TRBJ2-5	CASSYSYAERKETQYF	TGTGCCAGCAGTTACTCATACGCCGAGAGGAAGGAGACCCAGTACTTC